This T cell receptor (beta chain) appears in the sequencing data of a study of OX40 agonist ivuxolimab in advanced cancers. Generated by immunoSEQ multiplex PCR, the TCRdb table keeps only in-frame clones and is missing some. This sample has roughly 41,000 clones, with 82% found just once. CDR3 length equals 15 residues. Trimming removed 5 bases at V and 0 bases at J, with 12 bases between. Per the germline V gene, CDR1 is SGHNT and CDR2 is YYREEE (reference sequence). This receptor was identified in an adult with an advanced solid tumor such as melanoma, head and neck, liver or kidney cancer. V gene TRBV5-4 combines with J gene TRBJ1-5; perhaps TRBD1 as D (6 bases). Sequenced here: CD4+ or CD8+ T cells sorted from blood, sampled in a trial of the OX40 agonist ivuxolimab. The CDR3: CASSGGPYSNQPQHF. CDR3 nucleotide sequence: TGTGCCAGCAGTGGGGGCCCGTATAGCAATCAGCCCCAGCATTTT.